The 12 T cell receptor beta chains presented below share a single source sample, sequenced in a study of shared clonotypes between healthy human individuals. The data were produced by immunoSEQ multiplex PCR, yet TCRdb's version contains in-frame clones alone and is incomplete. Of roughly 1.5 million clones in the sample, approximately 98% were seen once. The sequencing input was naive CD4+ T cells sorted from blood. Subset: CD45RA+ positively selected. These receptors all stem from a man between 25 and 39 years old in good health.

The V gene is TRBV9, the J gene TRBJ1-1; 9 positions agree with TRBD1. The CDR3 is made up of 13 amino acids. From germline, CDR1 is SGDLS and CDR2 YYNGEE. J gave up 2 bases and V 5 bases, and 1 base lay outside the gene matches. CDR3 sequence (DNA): TGTGCCAGCAGGGGACAGGGCAACACTGAAGCTTTCTTT. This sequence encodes CASRGQGNTEAFF.

The CDR3 is CASSSRQLGYEQYF. The CDR3 nucleotides are TGTGCCAGCAGCTCGAGACAGCTAGGCTACGAGCAGTACTTC. The chain uses TRBV7-8 and TRBJ2-7; TRBD1 is a possible D gene (5 bases). The germline CDR1 and CDR2 sequences are SGHVS and FQNEAQ. The V end was cut by 4 bases, the J end by 3 bases, with 13 bases between. The CDR3 loop spans 14 amino acids.

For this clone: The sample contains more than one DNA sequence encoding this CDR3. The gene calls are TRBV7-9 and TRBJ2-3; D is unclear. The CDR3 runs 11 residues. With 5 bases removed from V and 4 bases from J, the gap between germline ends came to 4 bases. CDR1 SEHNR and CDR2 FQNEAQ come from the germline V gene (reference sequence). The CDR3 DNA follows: TGTGCCAGCAGCACATCAGATACGCAGTATTTT. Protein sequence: CASSTSDTQYF.

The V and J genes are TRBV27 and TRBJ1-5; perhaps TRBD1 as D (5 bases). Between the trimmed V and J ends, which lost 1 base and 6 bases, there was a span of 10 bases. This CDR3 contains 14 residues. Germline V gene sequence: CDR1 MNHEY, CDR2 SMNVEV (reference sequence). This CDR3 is CASSLWGVGQPQHF. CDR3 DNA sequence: TGTGCCAGCAGTTTATGGGGGGTCGGTCAGCCCCAGCATTTT.

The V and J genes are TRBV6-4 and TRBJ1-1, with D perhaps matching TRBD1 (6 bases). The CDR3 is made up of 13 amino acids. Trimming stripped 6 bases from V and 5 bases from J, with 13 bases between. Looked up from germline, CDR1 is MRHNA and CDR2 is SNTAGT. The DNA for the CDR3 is TGTGCCAGCAGCCTCCAAGGGGGGACTGAAGCTTTCTTT. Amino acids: CASSLQGGTEAFF.

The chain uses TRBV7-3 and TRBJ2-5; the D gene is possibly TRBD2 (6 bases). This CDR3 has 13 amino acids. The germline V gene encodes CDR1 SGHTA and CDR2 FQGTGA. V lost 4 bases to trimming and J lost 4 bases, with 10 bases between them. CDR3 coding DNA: TGTGCCAGCAGCTGGGGGGTATCAGAGACCCAGTACTTC. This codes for CASSWGVSETQYF.

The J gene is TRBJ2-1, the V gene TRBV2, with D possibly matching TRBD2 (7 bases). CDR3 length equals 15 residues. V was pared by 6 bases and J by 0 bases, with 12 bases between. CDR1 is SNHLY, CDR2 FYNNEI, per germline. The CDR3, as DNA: TGTGCCAGCAGGGGGGGGCCCAGCTCCTACAATGAGCAGTTCTTC. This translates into CASRGGPSSYNEQFF.

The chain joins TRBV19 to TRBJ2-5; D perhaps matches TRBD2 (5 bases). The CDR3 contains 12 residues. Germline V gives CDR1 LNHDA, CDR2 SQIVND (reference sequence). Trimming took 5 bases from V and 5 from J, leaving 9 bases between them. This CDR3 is CASSAPGETQYF. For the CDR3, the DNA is TGTGCCAGTAGTGCGCCGGGGGAGACCCAGTACTTC.

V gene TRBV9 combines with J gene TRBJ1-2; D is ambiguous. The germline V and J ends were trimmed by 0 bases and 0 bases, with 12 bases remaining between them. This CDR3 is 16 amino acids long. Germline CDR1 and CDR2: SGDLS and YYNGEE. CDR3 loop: CASSVGAGYTNYGYTF. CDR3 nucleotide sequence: TGTGCCAGCAGCGTAGGTGCGGGGTACACTAACTATGGCTACACCTTC. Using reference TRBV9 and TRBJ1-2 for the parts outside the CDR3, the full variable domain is DSGVTQTPKHLITATGQRVTLRCSPRSGDLSVYWYQQSLDQGLQFLIQYYNGEERAKGNILERFSAQQFPDLHSELNLSSLELGDSALYFCASSVGAGYTNYGYTFGSGTRLTVV.

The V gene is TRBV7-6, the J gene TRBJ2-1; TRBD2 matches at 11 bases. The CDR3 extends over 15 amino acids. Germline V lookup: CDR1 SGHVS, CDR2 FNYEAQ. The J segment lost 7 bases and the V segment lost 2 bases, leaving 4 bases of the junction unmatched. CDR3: CASSLRASGRNEQFF. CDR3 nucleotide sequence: TGTGCCAGCAGCTTAAGGGCTAGCGGGAGGAATGAGCAGTTCTTC. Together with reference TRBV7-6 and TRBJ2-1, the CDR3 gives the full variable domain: GAGVSQSPRYKVTKRGQDVALRCDPISGHVSLYWYRQALGQGPEFLTYFNYEAQQDKSGLPNDRFSAERPEGSISTLTIQRTEQRDSAMYRCASSLRASGRNEQFFGPGTRLTVL.

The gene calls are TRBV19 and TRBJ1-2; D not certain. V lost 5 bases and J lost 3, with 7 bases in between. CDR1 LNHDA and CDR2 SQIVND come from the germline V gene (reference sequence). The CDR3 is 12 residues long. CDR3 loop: CASSLEDYGYTF. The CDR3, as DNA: TGTGCCAGTAGTCTGGAAGACTATGGCTACACCTTC. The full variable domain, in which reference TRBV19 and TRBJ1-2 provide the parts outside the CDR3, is DGGITQSPKYLFRKEGQNVTLSCEQNLNHDAMYWYRQDPGQGLRLIYYSQIVNDFQKGDIAEGYSVSREKKESFPLTVTSAQKNPTAFYLCASSLEDYGYTFGSGTRLTVV.

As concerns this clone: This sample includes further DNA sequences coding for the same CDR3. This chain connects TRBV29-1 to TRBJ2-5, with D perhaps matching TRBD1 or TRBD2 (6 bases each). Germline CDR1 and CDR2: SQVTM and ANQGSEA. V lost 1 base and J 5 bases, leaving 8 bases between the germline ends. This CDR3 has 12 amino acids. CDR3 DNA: TGCAGCGTTGAAGTAGGGGGGGAGACCCAGTACTTC. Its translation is CSVEVGGETQYF.